The clone carrying this TCR beta chain has ten or more counts. The antigen is unknown. CDR3 length equals 15 residues. The germline V gene has CDR1 MNHEY and CDR2 SMNVEV (reference sequence). V was pared by 4 bases and J by 0 bases, with 12 bases between. TCRdb called the 5' RACE reads again in MiXCR, with one record for every CDR3 protein. The data hold 300,000 to 450,000 distinct CDR3 sequences, with under 7.5% observed a single time. The data derive from a study of T cells after yellow fever vaccination. Findings and limits, study-wide: Across the CD4 and CD8 compartments, a small share of clonotypes was present in both. Post-booster reappearance was seen for most primary-vaccination clones (roughly 97% CD4, 88% CD8). Within FACS-sorted repertoires, abundant clonotypes contaminating from the bulk population could be present.

This material consisted of PBMCs, taken 5 days after the yellow fever booster vaccination. The rearrangement uses TRBV27 and TRBJ1-1; the D gene is possibly TRBD1 (5 bases). This sequence originates from a man aged 25-40 years who received the YFV17D yellow fever vaccine. CDR3 loop: CASSSSAGLNTEAFF. The CDR3 DNA reads as TGTGCCAGCAGTTCGTCGGCAGGGCTGAACACTGAAGCTTTCTTT.